This TCR beta chain was captured in a study of early T cells in non-severe SARS-CoV-2 infection (dated by TCRdb to about 2021). Turning to the overall study: Because TCR sequencing was done on bulk RNA from unsorted whole blood, the alpha and beta chains could not be paired.

A case-control design nested within a healthcare worker cohort in London, UK, was used, with weekly nasopharyngeal swab PCR tests and blood sampling performed. Healthcare workers were recruited during the week of the UK lockdown, between 23 and 31 March 2020, and followed weekly for up to roughly 15 weeks. The research as a whole found: VDJdb matching was skewed toward anti-spike CD8 responses and likely underestimated virus-specific expansions, missing private and CD4 specificities.

Relative to germline, V is missing 3 bases and J is missing 2 bases, with 6 bases of the junction outside any gene match. CDR1 and CDR2 were assigned from the germline V gene as KGHDR and SFDVKD. Taken from cysteine to phenylalanine, the CDR3 has 16 residues. The sequence is cut down to CDR3 DNA, 48 bases in frame from base 1. This clonotype has only a few counts. The target of this receptor is not known. Nothing much larger sits one base from this clone, and base qualities are not available. The receptor library was made with 5' RACE. These reads were obtained on a NextSeq 500. Unique molecular identifiers were attached to individual cDNA molecules in the TCR library protocol so that sequencing error and PCR bias could be corrected. Both TCR alpha and beta chains were sequenced, and tight co-correlation was observed between alpha and beta sequence abundances in each sample. As for how the authors treated the data: Decombinator V4 was used to annotate TCR sequences for V gene, J gene and CDR3. TCRs were defined as expanded if a significant change between any two time points was detected under a Poisson model with p below 0.0001. TCR abundances were normalised to the total number of TCRs sequenced per sample and were expressed as counts per million. TRAV1-2 paired with TRAJ12, TRAJ20 or TRAJ33 defined MAIT TCRs, while TRAV10 paired with TRAJ18 defined iNKT TCRs. VDJdb, accessed 1 November 2021, was searched for CMV, EBV and SARS-CoV-2 annotated TCRs, with TCRs annotated for multiple antigens excluded. TCRdb trimmed the raw reads at Q25, called clones with MiXCR and kept productive beta chains. Rows are combined by CDR3 protein, so each entry shows the most common genes and DNA. TCRdb assigned the V and J calls; the authors' analysis was not used. The sample table shows over 80,000 distinct CDR3 sequences, and 12% are seen once. 4.4% of the sample rests with the top ten.

The sequence is built from TRBV24-1 and TRBJ2-1, with TRBD2 identical over 7 junction bases. Material: whole blood, obtained at baseline. The sequence came from an adult who was a healthcare worker with PCR-confirmed SARS-CoV-2 infection or an uninfected control (not recorded which). For the CDR3, the sequence is CATSDGGGRAYNEQFF. The base sequence is TGTGCCACCAGTGATGGTGGGGGGAGGGCCTACAATGAGCAGTTCTTC.